This T cell receptor (beta chain) originates from a study of PD-1 blockade in classical Hodgkin lymphoma. Study-wide results and limits: Still unresolved is the cause of the repertoire differences, which may be disease activity or prior therapy. A significant rise in TCR diversity was seen by C4D1 for CD4+ cells but not for CD8+ cells.

The time point denotes: cycle 4 day 1 (C4D1), after 6 weeks of nivolumab. Every single patient, without exception, relapsed after autologous stem cell transplantation, and brentuximab vedotin exposure varied. Complete response, partial response or progressive disease constituted the best response categories observed. Assay used: immunoSEQ multiplex PCR; TCRdb lists only in-frame clones, some missing. This table has about 47,000 clones, more than 75% appearing once. Concerning this clone itself: Its specificity is unknown.

From germline, CDR1 is SGHRS and CDR2 YFSETQ. The V and J ends lost 0 bases and 2 bases respectively, with 11 bases between them. This CDR3 spans 15 amino acids. The sequence came from a human donor with classical Hodgkin lymphoma. This chain uses TRBV5-1 with TRBJ2-5; the D is unclear. The sequencing here drew on peripheral blood mononuclear cells (PBMCs), taken before the fourth cycle of nivolumab. Here the CDR3 reads CASSLGVGLQETQYF. In nucleotides, the CDR3 is TGCGCCAGCAGCTTGGGGGTAGGATTGCAAGAGACCCAGTACTTC.